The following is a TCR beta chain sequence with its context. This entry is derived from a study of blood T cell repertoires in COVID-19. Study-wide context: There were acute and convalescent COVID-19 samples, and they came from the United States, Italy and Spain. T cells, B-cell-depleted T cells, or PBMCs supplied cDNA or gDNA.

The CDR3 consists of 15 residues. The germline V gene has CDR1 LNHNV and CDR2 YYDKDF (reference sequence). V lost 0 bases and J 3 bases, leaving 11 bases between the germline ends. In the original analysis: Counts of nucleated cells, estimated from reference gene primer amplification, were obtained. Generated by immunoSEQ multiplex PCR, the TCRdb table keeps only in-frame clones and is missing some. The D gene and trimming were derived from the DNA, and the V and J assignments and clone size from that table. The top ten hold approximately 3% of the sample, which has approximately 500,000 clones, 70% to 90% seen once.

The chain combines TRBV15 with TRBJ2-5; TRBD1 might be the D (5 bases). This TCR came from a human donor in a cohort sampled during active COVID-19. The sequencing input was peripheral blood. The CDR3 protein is CATSRDLGQKETQYF. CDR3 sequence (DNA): TGTGCCACCAGCAGAGATCTGGGGCAGAAAGAGACCCAGTACTTC. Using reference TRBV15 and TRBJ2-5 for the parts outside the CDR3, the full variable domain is DAMVIQNPRYQVTQFGKPVTLSCSQTLNHNVMYWYQQKSSQAPKLLFHYYDKDFNNEADTPDNFQSRRPNTSFCFLDIRSPGLGDTAMYLCATSRDLGQKETQYFGPGTRLLVL.